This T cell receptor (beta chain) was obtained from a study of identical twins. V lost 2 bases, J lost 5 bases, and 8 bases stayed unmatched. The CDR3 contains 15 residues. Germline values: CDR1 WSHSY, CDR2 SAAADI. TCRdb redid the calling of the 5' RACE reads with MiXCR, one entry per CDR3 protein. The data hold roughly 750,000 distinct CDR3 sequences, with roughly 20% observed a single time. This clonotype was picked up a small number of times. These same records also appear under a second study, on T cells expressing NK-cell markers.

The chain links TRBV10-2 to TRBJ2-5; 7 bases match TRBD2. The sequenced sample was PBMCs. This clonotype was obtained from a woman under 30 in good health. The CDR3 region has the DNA TGCGCCAGCAGTGAGCCTGGCGGGAGATCGGAGACCCAGTACTTC. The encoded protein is CASSEPGGRSETQYF.